A single sample gave rise to the 23 T cell receptor beta chains below, sequenced in a study of cytomegalovirus exposure and HLA in healthy donors. Both 60 Vbeta primers and 13 Jbeta primers went into the PCR. Sequencing used immunoSEQ multiplex PCR; TCRdb keeps in-frame clones, though not all of them. This table holds about 90,000 clones, more than 80% found once. The material sequenced was PBMCs. These receptors were taken from a man aged 18-30 years in good health and CMV-seronegative.

This chain links TRBV30 with TRBJ2-7; 9 bases are shared with TRBD1. Per the germline V gene, CDR1 is GTSNPN and CDR2 is SVGIG (reference sequence). With 5 bases clipped from V and 1 base from J, the junction kept 9 bases outside the gene matches. This CDR3 is 15 amino acids long. This CDR3 is CAWSSPGTGSYEQYF. In DNA, the CDR3 is TGTGCCTGGTCCTCACCCGGGACAGGGTCCTACGAGCAGTACTTC.

This CDR3 reads CASSAVRDNEQFF. DNA for the CDR3: TGTGCCAGCAGCGCAGTCCGGGACAATGAGCAGTTCTTC. This chain uses TRBV9 with TRBJ2-1; D gene ambiguous. Per germline, CDR1 SGDLS and CDR2 YYNGEE. The length of the CDR3 is 13 residues. The V end was cut by 3 bases, the J end by 5 bases, with 9 bases between.

This chain links TRBV29-1 with TRBJ2-5; possible D gene TRBD1, 6 bases. CDR3 length: 14 residues. With 7 bases removed from V and 4 bases from J, the gap between germline ends came to 19 bases. Per the germline V gene, CDR1 is SQVTM and CDR2 is ANQGSEA. The CDR3 loop reads CSATGSYSRETQYF. The DNA for the CDR3 is TGCAGCGCAACAGGGTCCTATTCCCGAGAGACCCAGTACTTC. The variable domain in full, completed from reference TRBV29-1 and TRBJ2-5, reads SAVISQKPSRDICQRGTSLTIQCQVDSQVTMMFWYRQQPGQSLTLIATANQGSEATYESGFVIDKFPISRPNLTFSTLTVSNMSPEDSSIYLCSATGSYSRETQYFGPGTRLLVL.

The rearrangement links TRBV7-3 to TRBJ2-1; TRBD2 matches 9 bases. The V and J ends lost 2 bases and 7 bases, in that order; junction bases with no gene match: 6. Per the germline V gene, CDR1 is SGHTA and CDR2 is FQGTGA. The CDR3 spans 15 residues. The CDR3 sequence: CASSLSLAGRNEQFF. Written as DNA, the CDR3 is TGTGCCAGCAGCTTATCTCTAGCGGGAAGGAATGAGCAGTTCTTC. Full variable domain (rest looked up from reference TRBV7-3 and TRBJ2-1): GAGVSQTPSNKVTEKGKYVELRCDPISGHTALYWYRQSLGQGPEFLIYFQGTGAADDSGLPNDRFFAVRPEGSVSTLKIQRTERGDSAVYLCASSLSLAGRNEQFFGPGTRLTVL.

The chain has TRBV27 and TRBJ2-3; TRBD2 aligns across 11 bases. In germline, CDR1 is MNHEY, CDR2 SMNVEV (reference sequence). This CDR3 spans 19 amino acids. V lost 10 bases and J lost 0; bases outside the gene matches: 18. As DNA, the CDR3 is TGTGCCATCCCAAGGGGTAGCGGGAGGGATAAGCTTAGCACAGATACGCAGTATTTT. This gives the protein CAIPRGSGRDKLSTDTQYF.

This rearrangement joins TRBV28 to TRBJ2-1; 10 nucleotides align to TRBD1. The CDR3 totals 17 residues. Germline-derived CDR1 and CDR2 are MDHEN and SYDVKM. J was trimmed by 3 bases and V by 0 bases; bases with no gene match: 5. CDR3 sequence reads: CASSLWGTGAGYNEQFF. The CDR3 DNA reads TGTGCCAGCAGTTTATGGGGGACAGGGGCTGGCTACAATGAGCAGTTCTTC.

V usage is TRBV18 and J usage is TRBJ2-7, with 12 bases lining up with TRBD2. Germline assignment: CDR1 KGHSH and CDR2 LQKENI. This CDR3 contains 14 residues. V trimming: 3 bases; J trimming: 4 bases; junction bases outside the gene matches: 1. The DNA for the CDR3 is TGTGCCAGCTCACCCGGGACTAGCGGGTACGAGCAGTACTTC. Amino acids: CASSPGTSGYEQYF.

CDR3 nucleotides: TGTGCCAGCAGCTCGGGGACAGGGATAACTAATGAAAAACTGTTTTTT. Translating gives CASSSGTGITNEKLFF. The V and J genes are TRBV7-9 and TRBJ1-4; TRBD1 agrees at 9 bases. This CDR3 has 16 amino acids. The germline V gene encodes CDR1 SEHNR and CDR2 FQNEAQ (reference sequence). Trimming took 4 bases from V and 1 from J; bases not matched to a gene: 4.

The chain is built from TRBV29-1 and TRBJ2-1; 8 bases are a match to TRBD1. The CDR3 sequence is 13 residues long. CDR1 and CDR2 (germline): SQVTM, ANQGSEA. V lost 7 bases to trimming and J lost 3 bases; unmatched junction nucleotides: 5. CDR3 sequence (DNA): TGCAGCGCAGACAGGGGATTCTACAATGAGCAGTTCTTC. Protein product: CSADRGFYNEQFF.

V gene TRBV11-3 combines with J gene TRBJ2-3; a weak D match, TRBD2 (6 bases). Trimming removed 1 base from V and 5 bases from J, with 16 bases in between. The CDR3 contains 16 residues. Germline CDR1 and CDR2: SGHNT and YENEEA. CDR3 coding DNA: TGTGCCAGCAGCTTAGGTTATAGAGGGACTGTAGATACGCAGTATTTT. Amino acids: CASSLGYRGTVDTQYF.

Details on this clone: A junction boundary mismatches the germline segment, possibly from a read error. CDR3 in amino acids: CASSSLGQGNTVYF. The DNA of the CDR3 is TGTGCCAGCAGCTCACTAGGACAGGGAAACACCGTATATTTT. V usage is TRBV5-5 and J usage is TRBJ1-3, with 8 bases aligning to TRBD1. The CDR3 runs to 14 residues. Germline lookup yields CDR1 SGHKS and CDR2 YYEKEE (reference sequence).

In its sample, this clone was seen once. This rearrangement joins TRBV5-1 to TRBJ2-3; D possibly corresponds to TRBD2 (6 bases). Trimming took off 3 bases at V and 2 bases at J, with 13 bases between the two ends. Germline CDR1 reads SGHRS; CDR2 reads YFSETQ. The CDR3 loop spans 15 amino acids. In DNA, the CDR3 is TGCGCCAGCAGCTCAACGCGCGGGGACACAGATACGCAGTATTTT. The encoded protein is CASSSTRGDTDTQYF.

The V gene is TRBV6-1, the J gene TRBJ2-1; 10 bases map to TRBD1. The germline V gene has CDR1 MNHNS and CDR2 SASEGT. The V segment lost 6 bases and the J segment 8 bases; nucleotides outside the gene matches: 10. This CDR3 comprises 15 residues. This chain's CDR3 is CASRQPGQGTYEQFF. CDR3 DNA sequence: TGTGCCAGCAGACAGCCGGGACAGGGGACTTATGAGCAGTTCTTC.

The rearrangement uses TRBV28 and TRBJ1-5, with 12 positions matching TRBD1. This CDR3 is 18 amino acids long. The germline gives CDR1 MDHEN, CDR2 SYDVKM. V lost 5 bases to trimming and J lost 1 base; unmatched junction nucleotides: 9. Here the CDR3 DNA reads TGTGCCAGCAGTCTCCCGGGACAGGGGGCAAAGAGCAATCAGCCCCAGCATTTT. It translates to CASSLPGQGAKSNQPQHF.

This rearrangement joins TRBV29-1 to TRBJ1-1; TRBD1 agrees at 8 bases. The junction had 8 bases not matched to a gene; V was cut back by 4 bases and J by 7 bases. The CDR3 runs to 13 residues. The germline V gene has CDR1 SQVTM and CDR2 ANQGSEA. CDR3 sequence (DNA): TGCAGCGTTGTAGCTAGGACAGGGCATGAAGCTTTCTTT. It translates to CSVVARTGHEAFF.

The chain uses TRBV19 and TRBJ2-3; D possibly corresponds to TRBD1 (5 bases). V was pared by 3 bases and J by 4 bases, with 11 bases between. Germline V lookup: CDR1 LNHDA, CDR2 SQIVND (reference sequence). There are 14 residues in the CDR3. This chain's CDR3 is CASSIRAQADTQYF. CDR3 in DNA: TGTGCCAGTAGTATTAGGGCACAGGCAGATACGCAGTATTTT.

This clone was counted once. The chain couples TRBV19 to TRBJ2-3; 11 bases match TRBD2. Trimming removed 5 bases from V and 3 bases from J; junction bases left unmatched: 7. The CDR3 extends over 16 amino acids. The V gene's germline CDR1 is LNHDA and CDR2 SQIVND (reference sequence). The DNA of the CDR3 is TGTGCCAGTAGTTTCACTAGCGGGAGTAGGACAGATACGCAGTATTTT. As protein: CASSFTSGSRTDTQYF.

This clone was found a few times. The genes are TRBV27 and TRBJ2-5; 9 nucleotides match TRBD1. This CDR3 is built from 15 residues. Germline-derived CDR1 and CDR2 are MNHEY and SMNVEV (reference sequence). J gave up 5 bases and V 3 bases, and 7 bases lay outside the gene matches. The CDR3 is CASSFRTGAQETQYF. The CDR3 coding sequence is TGTGCCAGCAGTTTTAGGACAGGGGCTCAGGAGACCCAGTACTTC.

The chain employs TRBV28 and TRBJ2-5, with D uncertain. The J call may not be correct, given that the DNA end is closer to TRBJ2-7. The CDR3 contains 12 residues. Per germline, CDR1 MDHEN and CDR2 SYDVKM. The CDR3 sequence is CASATTPYEQYF. CDR3 nucleotide sequence: TGTGCCAGCGCGACAACCCCCTACGAGCAGTACTTC.

The chain uses TRBV6-1 and TRBJ1-4, with D possibly matching TRBD1 (5 bases). Per the germline V gene, CDR1 is MNHNS and CDR2 is SASEGT. The V gene lost 8 bases and the J gene lost 8 bases, with 15 bases spanning the gap. CDR3 size: 13 residues. CDR3: CASQGEEWEKLFF. Written as DNA, the CDR3 is TGTGCCAGCCAAGGGGAGGAATGGGAAAAACTGTTTTTT.

V gene TRBV28 combines with J gene TRBJ2-1; TRBD2 aligns across 9 bases. J gave up 7 bases and V 1 base, and 5 bases lay outside the gene matches. This CDR3 has 15 residues. Germline loops: CDR1 MDHEN, CDR2 SYDVKM. As DNA, the CDR3 is TGTGCCAGCAGTTTATCCAGCGGGAGGTGGAATGAGCAGTTCTTC. Protein product: CASSLSSGRWNEQFF. The variable domain in full, completed from reference TRBV28 and TRBJ2-1, reads DVKVTQSSRYLVKRTGEKVFLECVQDMDHENMFWYRQDPGLGLRLIYFSYDVKMKEKGDIPEGYSVSREKKERFSLILESASTNQTSMYLCASSLSSGRWNEQFFGPGTRLTVL.

V usage is TRBV9 and J usage is TRBJ2-7; the D gene is possibly TRBD2 (7 bases). There are 17 residues in the CDR3. Germline V gene lookup returns CDR1 SGDLS and CDR2 YYNGEE. V lost 0 bases and J 3 bases, leaving 19 bases between the germline ends. CDR3 amino acids: CASSVGVGGGSLYEQYF. DNA of the CDR3: TGTGCCAGCAGCGTAGGGGTTGGGGGCGGGAGTCTCTACGAGCAGTACTTC.

This chain uses TRBV28 with TRBJ1-2; D gene unclear. Germline CDR1 is MDHEN and CDR2 is SYDVKM. V dropped 7 bases and J dropped 8 bases, with 11 bases sitting between them. The CDR3 spans 11 residues. The CDR3 here is CASKTPGGYTF. CDR3 DNA sequence: TGTGCCAGCAAAACCCCGGGGGGCTACACCTTC.